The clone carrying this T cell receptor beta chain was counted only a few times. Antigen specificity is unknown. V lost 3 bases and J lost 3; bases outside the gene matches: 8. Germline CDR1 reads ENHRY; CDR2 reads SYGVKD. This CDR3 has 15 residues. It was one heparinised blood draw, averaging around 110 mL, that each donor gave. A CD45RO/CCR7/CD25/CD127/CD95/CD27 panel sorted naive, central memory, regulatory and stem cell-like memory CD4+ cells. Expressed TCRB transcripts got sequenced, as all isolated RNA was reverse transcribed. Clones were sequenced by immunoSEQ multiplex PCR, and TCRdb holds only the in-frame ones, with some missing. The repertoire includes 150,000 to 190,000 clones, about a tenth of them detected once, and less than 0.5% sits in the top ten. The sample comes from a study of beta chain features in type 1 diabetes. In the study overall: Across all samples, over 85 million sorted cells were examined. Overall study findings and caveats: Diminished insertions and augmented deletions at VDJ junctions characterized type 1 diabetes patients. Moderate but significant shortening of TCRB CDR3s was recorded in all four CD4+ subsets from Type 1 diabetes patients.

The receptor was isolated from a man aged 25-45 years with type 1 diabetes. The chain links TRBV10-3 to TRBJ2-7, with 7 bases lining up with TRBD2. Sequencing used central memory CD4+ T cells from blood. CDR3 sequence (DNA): TGTGCCATCAGTGACTTCGGGGGGAGCAACTACGAGCAGTACTTC. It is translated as CAISDFGGSNYEQYF.